This T cell receptor (beta chain) comes out of a study of T cells in Graves' hyperthyroidism and ophthalmopathy. Study-wide background: Once the initial diagnosis was made, peripheral blood was obtained before any treatment. Study-level results: Peripheral blood also featured most of the thyroid clonotypes expanded above 0.001. By a 13 V-J model, ophthalmopathy was set apart from stable hyperthyroidism.

CDR1 is DFQATT and CDR2 is SNEGSKA in the germline V gene (reference sequence). The CDR3 is made up of 13 amino acids. Trimming at V came to 5 bases and at J to 5 bases, leaving 6 bases not matched to a gene. TCR beta CDR3 regions were amplified from RNA transcripts. An initial round of RT-PCR targeting the TCR CDR3 relied on the HTBI primer set. TCRdb reprocessed the multiplex PCR reads with MiXCR, giving one entry per CDR3 protein. The sample has around 600,000 distinct CDR3 sequences, 15% to 18% seen once. In this sample, this clonotype turned up many times. Its antigen is currently unknown. The sample was blood. The TCR was taken from a woman aged 25 to 39 with Graves' hyperthyroidism. V is TRBV20-1 and J is TRBJ2-3, with 8 bases identical to TRBD2. Here the CDR3 reads CSAYDGRGDTQYF. CDR3 sequence (DNA): TGCAGTGCTTACGACGGGAGGGGAGATACGCAGTATTTT.